This TCR beta chain was captured by sequencing in a study of T cell responses to AZD1222 COVID-19 vaccine. TCRdb keeps only in-frame clones here, not all; method: immunoSEQ multiplex PCR. The data contain more than 85,000 clones, 88% of them singletons. Germline lookup yields CDR1 SGHAT and CDR2 FQNNGV. This CDR3 has 14 residues. J gave up 6 bases and V 1 base, and 5 bases lay outside the gene matches. Sequenced material: peripheral blood, taken on day 0 of AZD1222 vaccination. The TCR was taken from an adult in good health. V gene TRBV11-2 combines with J gene TRBJ2-7, with 8 bases identical to TRBD1. The CDR3 loop reads CASSLARGQFEQYF. For the CDR3, the DNA is TGTGCCAGCAGCTTAGCCAGGGGGCAGTTCGAGCAGTACTTC.